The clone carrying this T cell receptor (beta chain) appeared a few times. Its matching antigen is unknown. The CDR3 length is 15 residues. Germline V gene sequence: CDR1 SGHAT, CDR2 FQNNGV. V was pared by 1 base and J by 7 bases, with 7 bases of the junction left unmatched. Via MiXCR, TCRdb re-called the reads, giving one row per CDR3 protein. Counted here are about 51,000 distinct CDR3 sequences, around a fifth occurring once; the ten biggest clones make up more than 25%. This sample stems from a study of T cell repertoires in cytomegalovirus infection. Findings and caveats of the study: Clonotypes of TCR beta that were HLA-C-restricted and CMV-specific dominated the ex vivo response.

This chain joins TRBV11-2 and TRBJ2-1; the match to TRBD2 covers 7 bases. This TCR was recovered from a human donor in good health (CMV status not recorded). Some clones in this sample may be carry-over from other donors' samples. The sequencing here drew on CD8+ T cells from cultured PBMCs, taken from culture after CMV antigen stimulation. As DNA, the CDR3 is TGTGCCAGCAGCTTAGTGTCTAGCGGAGAGAATGAGCAGTTCTTC. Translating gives CASSLVSSGENEQFF.